This T cell receptor beta chain was captured in a study of Ad26.COV2.S vaccination and SARS-CoV-2 variants. Generated by immunoSEQ multiplex PCR, the TCRdb table keeps only in-frame clones and is missing some. The table includes some 520,000 clones, approximately 90% detected once. Germline lookup yields CDR1 SGHDN and CDR2 FVKESK. This CDR3 has 13 amino acids. V shed 1 base and J shed 14 bases, with 16 bases lying between them. The treatment was: 15 to 20 received Ad26.COV2.S at low or high dose, single or two shots; about 5 received placebo; per-sample allocation not given. Day 63 after the first injection of vaccine or placebo was the sampling time. The vaccine delivered Wuhan-strain SARS-CoV-2 spike through an Ad26 vector.

The specimen comprised peripheral blood, sampled in a trial of Ad26.COV2.S vaccine versus placebo. The rearrangement joins TRBV14 to TRBJ2-3; possible D gene TRBD1, 5 bases. The TCR comes from a person between 18 and 65 years old who received the Ad26.COV2.S COVID-19 vaccine or a placebo. CDR3 sequence (DNA): TGTGCCAGCAGCCAAGCTCGGACCTTAGGGGCGTATTTT. It is translated as CASSQARTLGAYF.